These T cell receptor beta chains were read from a single sample in a study of OX40 agonist ivuxolimab in advanced cancers. Some clones are missing from TCRdb's copy, which holds only in-frame ones; the method was immunoSEQ multiplex PCR. The data show 51,000 or so clones, roughly 78% seen once. The sample in question was CD4+ or CD8+ T cells sorted from blood, obtained in a trial of the OX40 agonist ivuxolimab. These receptors all come from an adult with an advanced solid tumor such as melanoma, head and neck, liver or kidney cancer. Both conserved end residues are trimmed from each CDR3. For some rows the clone size is stated as once, few or many, or as a class when expanded; others skip it.

v_gene: TRBV4-3; abundance: medium-sized; CDR3aa: ASSQDGSGLRAPLH
v_gene: TRBV7-2; abundance: NA; CDR3aa: ASSARLAREQF
v_gene: TRBV9; abundance: few; CDR3aa: ASSVGVYATDTQY
v_gene: TRBV4-3; abundance: NA; CDR3aa: ASSQSGSYTGELF
v_gene: TRBV30; abundance: medium-sized; CDR3aa: AWDRAKGTEAF
v_gene: TRBV5-1; abundance: NA; CDR3aa: ASSPNQREAF
v_gene: TRBV7-3; abundance: NA; CDR3aa: ASSPGTSGGEQF
v_gene: TRBV7-6; abundance: NA; CDR3aa: ASGGTGGPTVSGNTIY
v_gene: TRBV27; abundance: few; CDR3aa: ASRGITLNTEAF
v_gene: TRBV2; abundance: NA; CDR3aa: ASGRTGNGNQPQH
v_gene: TRBV11-2; abundance: NA; CDR3aa: ASRSDSSYGYT
v_gene: TRBV7-2; abundance: NA; CDR3aa: ASSLAPRSGNTIY
v_gene: TRBV6-5; abundance: NA; CDR3aa: ASMPDTFYGYT
v_gene: TRBV6-5; abundance: once; CDR3aa: ASSSQGRQETQY
v_gene: TRBV7-9; abundance: NA; CDR3aa: ASSLAGEQY
v_gene: TRBV4-3; abundance: once; CDR3aa: ASSLGVQDGYEF
v_gene: TRBV4-3; abundance: NA; CDR3aa: ASSQGNREADTQY
v_gene: TRBV29-1; abundance: NA; CDR3aa: SAADRPFQETQY
v_gene: TRBV19; abundance: once; CDR3aa: ASSLNRDPDTQY
v_gene: TRBV4-2; abundance: NA; CDR3aa: ASSQIGTSGYEQY
v_gene: TRBV14; abundance: once; CDR3aa: ASSPPGLANNEQF
v_gene: TRBV7-2; abundance: NA; CDR3aa: ASSGNSGSGNEKLF
v_gene: TRBV6-5; abundance: NA; CDR3aa: ASRDRGRSSYEQY
v_gene: TRBV9; abundance: NA; CDR3aa: ASSVGPDGLF
v_gene: TRBV7-2; abundance: NA; CDR3aa: ASSVQGAASYEQY
v_gene: TRBV11-2; abundance: NA; CDR3aa: ASSLDPGGNAKNIQY
v_gene: TRBV6-6; abundance: NA; CDR3aa: ASTRNARNYGYT
v_gene: TRBV5-1; abundance: few; CDR3aa: ASRRTGTSSYNEQF
v_gene: TRBV28; abundance: NA; CDR3aa: ASSAPGLAGASEQF
v_gene: TRBV7-9; abundance: NA; CDR3aa: ASSLGQGGGYFADEQY
v_gene: TRBV5-1; abundance: NA; CDR3aa: ASSLGGQGDGYT
v_gene: TRBV6-6; abundance: NA; CDR3aa: ASSSRGNTEAF
v_gene: TRBV27; abundance: NA; CDR3aa: ASRVAGQEGEQY
v_gene: TRBV5-1; abundance: NA; CDR3aa: ASSLDPGATYEQY
v_gene: TRBV4-3; abundance: NA; CDR3aa: ASSQGTQSSRGEQF